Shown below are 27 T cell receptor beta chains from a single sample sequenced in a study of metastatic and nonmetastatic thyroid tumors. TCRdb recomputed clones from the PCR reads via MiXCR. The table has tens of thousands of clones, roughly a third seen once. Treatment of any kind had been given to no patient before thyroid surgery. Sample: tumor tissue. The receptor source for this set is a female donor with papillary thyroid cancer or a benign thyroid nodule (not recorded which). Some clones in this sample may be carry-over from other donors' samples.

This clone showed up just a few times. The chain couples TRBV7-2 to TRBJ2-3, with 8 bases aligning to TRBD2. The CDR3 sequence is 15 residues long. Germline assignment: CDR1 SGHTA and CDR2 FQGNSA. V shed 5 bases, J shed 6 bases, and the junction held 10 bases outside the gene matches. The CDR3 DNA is TGTGCCAGCAGCCAAGCGGGGGTGGTCGGGGATACGCAGTATTTT. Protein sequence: CASSQAGVVGDTQYF.

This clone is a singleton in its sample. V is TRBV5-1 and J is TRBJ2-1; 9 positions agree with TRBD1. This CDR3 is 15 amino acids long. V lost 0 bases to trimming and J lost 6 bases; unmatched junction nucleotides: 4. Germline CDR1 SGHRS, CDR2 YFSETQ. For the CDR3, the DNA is TGCGCCAGCAGCTTGGTGGGACAGGGTATCAATGAGCAGTTCTTC. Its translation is CASSLVGQGINEQFF. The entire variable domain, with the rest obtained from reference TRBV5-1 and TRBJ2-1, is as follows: KAGVTQTPRYLIKTRGQQVTLSCSPISGHRSVSWYQQTPGQGLQFLFEYFSETQRNKGNFPGRFSGRQFSNSRSEMNVSTLELGDSALYLCASSLVGQGINEQFFGPGTRLTVL.

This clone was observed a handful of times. CDR3 residues: CASSDPLREGGETQYF. The CDR3 DNA reads TGTGCCAGCAGTGATCCTTTGCGGGAGGGAGGAGAGACCCAGTACTTC. The chain carries TRBV28 and TRBJ2-5; 9 nucleotides line up with TRBD2. The CDR3 has 16 residues. Trimming at V came to 5 bases and at J to 4 bases, leaving 11 bases not matched to a gene. Germline loops: CDR1 MDHEN, CDR2 SYDVKM.

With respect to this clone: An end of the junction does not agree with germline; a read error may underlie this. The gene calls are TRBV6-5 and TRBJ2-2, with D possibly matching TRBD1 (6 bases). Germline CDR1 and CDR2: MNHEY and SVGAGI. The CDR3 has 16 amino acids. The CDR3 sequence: CAISSFGGPNTGELFF. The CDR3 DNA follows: TGTGCCATCAGTTCGTTTGGGGGCCCGAACACCGGGGAGCTGTTTTTT.

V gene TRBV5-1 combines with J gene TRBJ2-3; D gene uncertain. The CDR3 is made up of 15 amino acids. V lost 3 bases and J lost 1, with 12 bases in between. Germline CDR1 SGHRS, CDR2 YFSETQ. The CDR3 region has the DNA TGCGCCAGCAGCTCTTCGACGGCTGGCACAGATACGCAGTATTTT. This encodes CASSSSTAGTDTQYF.

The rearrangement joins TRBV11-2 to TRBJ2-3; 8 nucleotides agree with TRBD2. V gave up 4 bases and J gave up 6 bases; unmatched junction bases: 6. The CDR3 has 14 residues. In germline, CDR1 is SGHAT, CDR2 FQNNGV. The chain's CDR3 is CASSSGGAGDTQYF. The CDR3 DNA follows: TGTGCCAGCAGCTCCGGGGGGGCAGGGGATACGCAGTATTTT.

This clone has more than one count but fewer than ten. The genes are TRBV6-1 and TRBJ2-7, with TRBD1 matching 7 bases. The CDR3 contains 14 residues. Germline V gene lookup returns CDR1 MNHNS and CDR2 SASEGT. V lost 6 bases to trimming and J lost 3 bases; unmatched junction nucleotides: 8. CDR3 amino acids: CASRVSDRDYEQYF. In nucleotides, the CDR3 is TGTGCCAGCAGAGTCAGTGACAGGGACTACGAGCAGTACTTC.

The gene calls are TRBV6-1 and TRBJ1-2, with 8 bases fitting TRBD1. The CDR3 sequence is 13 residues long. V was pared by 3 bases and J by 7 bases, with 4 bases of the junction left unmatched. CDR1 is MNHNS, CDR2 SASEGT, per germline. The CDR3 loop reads CASSEFRGLGYTF. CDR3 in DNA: TGTGCCAGCAGTGAGTTCAGGGGGCTTGGCTACACCTTC.

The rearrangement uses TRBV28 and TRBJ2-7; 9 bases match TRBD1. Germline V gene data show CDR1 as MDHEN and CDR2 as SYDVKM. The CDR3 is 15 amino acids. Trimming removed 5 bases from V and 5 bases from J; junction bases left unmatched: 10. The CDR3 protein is CASSQQGALRDEQYF. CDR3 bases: TGTGCCAGCAGTCAACAGGGGGCCCTGAGGGACGAGCAGTACTTC.

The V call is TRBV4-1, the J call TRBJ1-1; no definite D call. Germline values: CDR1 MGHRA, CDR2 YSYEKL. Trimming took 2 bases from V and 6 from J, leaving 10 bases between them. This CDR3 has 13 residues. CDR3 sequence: CASSQTEAAEAFF. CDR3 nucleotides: TGCGCCAGCAGCCAAACAGAAGCGGCTGAAGCTTTCTTT.

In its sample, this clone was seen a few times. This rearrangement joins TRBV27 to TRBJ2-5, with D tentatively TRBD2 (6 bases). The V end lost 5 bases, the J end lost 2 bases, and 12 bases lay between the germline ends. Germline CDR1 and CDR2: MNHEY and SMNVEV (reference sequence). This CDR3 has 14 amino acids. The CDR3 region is CASSPSGTQETQYF. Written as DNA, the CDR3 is TGTGCCAGCAGTCCATCCGGGACTCAAGAGACCCAGTACTTC.

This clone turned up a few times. CDR3 coding DNA: TGTGCCAGCCGTTTGGGGGTCCACTCCTACAATGAGCAGTTCTTC. This translates into CASRLGVHSYNEQFF. The genes are TRBV6-5 and TRBJ2-1; either TRBD1 or TRBD2 may supply D (5 bases each). With 8 bases removed from V and 0 bases from J, the gap between germline ends came to 14 bases. The CDR3 has 15 residues. Germline lookup yields CDR1 MNHEY and CDR2 SVGAGI.

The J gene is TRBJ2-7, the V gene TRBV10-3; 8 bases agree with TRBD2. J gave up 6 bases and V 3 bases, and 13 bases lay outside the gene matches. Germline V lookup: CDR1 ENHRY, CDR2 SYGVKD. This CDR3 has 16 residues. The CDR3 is CAISDWGAGVSSEQYF. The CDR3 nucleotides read TGTGCCATCAGTGATTGGGGAGCGGGAGTTTCCAGCGAGCAGTACTTC.

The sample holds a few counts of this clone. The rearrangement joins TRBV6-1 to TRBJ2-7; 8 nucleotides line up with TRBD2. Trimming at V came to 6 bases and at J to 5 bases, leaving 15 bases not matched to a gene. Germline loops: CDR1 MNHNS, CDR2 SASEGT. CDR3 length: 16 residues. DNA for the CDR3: TGTGCCAGCAGGAGCGGGAGTAATCAAGGTGTCCACGAGCAGTACTTC. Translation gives CASRSGSNQGVHEQYF.

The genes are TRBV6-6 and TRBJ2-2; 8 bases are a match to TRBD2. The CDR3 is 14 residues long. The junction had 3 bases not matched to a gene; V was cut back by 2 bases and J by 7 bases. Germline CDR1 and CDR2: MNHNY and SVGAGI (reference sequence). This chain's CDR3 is CASSYQRESGELFF. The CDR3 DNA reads TGTGCCAGCAGTTACCAGCGGGAGAGCGGGGAGCTGTTTTTT.

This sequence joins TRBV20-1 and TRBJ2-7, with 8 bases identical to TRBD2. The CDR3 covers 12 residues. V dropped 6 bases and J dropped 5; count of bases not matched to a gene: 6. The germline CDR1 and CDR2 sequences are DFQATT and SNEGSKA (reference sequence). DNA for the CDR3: TGCAGTGCAAGGACGGGAGGGGACGAGCAGTACTTC. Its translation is CSARTGGDEQYF.

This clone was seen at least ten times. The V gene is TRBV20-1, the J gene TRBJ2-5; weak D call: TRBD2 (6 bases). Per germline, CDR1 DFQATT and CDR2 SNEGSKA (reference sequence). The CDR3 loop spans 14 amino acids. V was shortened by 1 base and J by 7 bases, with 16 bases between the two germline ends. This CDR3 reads CSARGGDSFPTQYF. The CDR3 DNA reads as TGCAGTGCTAGAGGTGGGGACTCTTTTCCGACCCAGTACTTC.

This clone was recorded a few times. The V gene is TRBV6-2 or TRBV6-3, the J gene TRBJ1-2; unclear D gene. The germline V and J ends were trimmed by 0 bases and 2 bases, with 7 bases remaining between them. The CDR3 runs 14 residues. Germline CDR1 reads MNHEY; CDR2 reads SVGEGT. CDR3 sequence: CASSYSTGNYGYTF. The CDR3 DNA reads TGTGCCAGCAGTTACTCGACGGGGAACTATGGCTACACCTTC.

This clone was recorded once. The CDR3 loop reads CASSPPSAGGNEQFF. CDR3 in DNA: TGTGCCAGCTCACCACCGTCGGCAGGGGGGAATGAGCAGTTCTTC. The V gene is TRBV18, the J gene TRBJ2-1; D is perhaps TRBD1 (7 bases). Trimming pared 0 bases from V and 7 bases from J, leaving 13 bases between. The CDR3 spans 15 residues. The germline V gene encodes CDR1 KGHSH and CDR2 LQKENI.

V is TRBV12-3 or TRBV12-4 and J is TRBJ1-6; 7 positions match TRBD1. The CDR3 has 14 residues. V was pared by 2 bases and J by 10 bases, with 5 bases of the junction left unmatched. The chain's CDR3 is CASSLTGEESPLHF. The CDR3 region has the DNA TGTGCCAGCAGTTTAACAGGGGAGGAATCACCCCTCCACTTT.

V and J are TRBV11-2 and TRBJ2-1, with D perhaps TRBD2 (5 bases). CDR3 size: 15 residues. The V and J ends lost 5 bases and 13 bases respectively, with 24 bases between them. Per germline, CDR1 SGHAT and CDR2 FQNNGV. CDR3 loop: CASSLLVGSDSFQFF. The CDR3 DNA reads TGTGCCAGCAGCCTGCTCGTTGGTAGCGATAGTTTTCAGTTCTTC.

Here the CDR3 reads CASRDIAGEYEQYF. CDR3 nucleotide sequence: TGTGCCAGCAGGGATATAGCGGGAGAGTACGAGCAGTACTTC. The chain has TRBV2 and TRBJ2-7; 9 bases fit TRBD2. The CDR3 is made up of 14 amino acids. Per germline, CDR1 SNHLY and CDR2 FYNNEI. V was pared by 6 bases and J by 4 bases, with 7 bases of the junction left unmatched. Full variable domain (remainder filled in from reference TRBV2 and TRBJ2-7): EPEVTQTPSHQVTQMGQEVILRCVPISNHLYFYWYRQILGQKVEFLVSFYNNEISEKSEIFDDQFSVERPDGSNFTLKIRSTKLEDSAMYFCASRDIAGEYEQYFGPGTRLTVT.

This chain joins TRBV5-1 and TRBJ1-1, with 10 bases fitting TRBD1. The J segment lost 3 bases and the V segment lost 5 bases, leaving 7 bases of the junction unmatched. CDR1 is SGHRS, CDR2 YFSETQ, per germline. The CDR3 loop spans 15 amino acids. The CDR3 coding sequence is TGCGCCAGCAGGGACAGGGGGTTTTCGGACACTGAAGCTTTCTTT. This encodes CASRDRGFSDTEAFF.

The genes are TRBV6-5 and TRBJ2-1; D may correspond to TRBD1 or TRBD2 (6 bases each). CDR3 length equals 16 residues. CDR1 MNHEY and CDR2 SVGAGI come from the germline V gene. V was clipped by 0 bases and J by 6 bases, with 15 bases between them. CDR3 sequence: CASSYSGGLNSNEQFF. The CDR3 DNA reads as TGTGCCAGCAGTTACTCCGGGGGCCTGAATAGCAATGAGCAGTTCTTC.

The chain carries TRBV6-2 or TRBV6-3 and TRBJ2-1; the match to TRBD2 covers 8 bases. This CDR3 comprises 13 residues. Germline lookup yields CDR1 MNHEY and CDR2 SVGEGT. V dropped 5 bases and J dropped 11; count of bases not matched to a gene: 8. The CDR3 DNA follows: TGTGCCAGCAGTAATTCTCAGCGGGAGAAGCAGTTCTTC. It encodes CASSNSQREKQFF.

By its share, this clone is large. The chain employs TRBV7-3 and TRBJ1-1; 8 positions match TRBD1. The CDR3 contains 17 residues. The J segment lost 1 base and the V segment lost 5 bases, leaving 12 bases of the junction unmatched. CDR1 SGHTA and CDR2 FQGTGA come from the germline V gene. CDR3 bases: TGTGCCAGCAGCGGCACGGACAGGGTAAATCAGAACACTGAAGCTTTCTTT. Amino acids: CASSGTDRVNQNTEAFF.

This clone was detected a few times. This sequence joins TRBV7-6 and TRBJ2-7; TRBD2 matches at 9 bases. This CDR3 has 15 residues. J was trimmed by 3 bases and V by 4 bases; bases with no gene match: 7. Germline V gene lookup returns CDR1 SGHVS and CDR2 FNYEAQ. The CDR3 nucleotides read TGTGCCAGCAGCTCCTCGTCTAGCGGGGTCTACGAGCAGTACTTC. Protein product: CASSSSSSGVYEQYF.